This T cell receptor (beta chain) was sequenced during a study of blood T cell repertoires in COVID-19. Profiled with immunoSEQ multiplex PCR; TCRdb holds only in-frame clones, not every one. Altogether roughly 250,000 clones are present, 88% being singletons, with the ten largest covering less than 3%. V dropped 0 bases and J dropped 4; count of bases not matched to a gene: 8. The CDR3 has 17 amino acids. Per the germline V gene, CDR1 is SGHRS and CDR2 is YFSETQ. This TCR came from a woman between 50 and 59 years old who had recovered from COVID-19. This chain joins TRBV5-1 and TRBJ2-3, with 10 bases that match TRBD2. Material for sequencing was PBMCs or T cells enriched from blood (not recorded which). CDR3 nucleotide sequence: TGCGCCAGCAGCTTGGCGGCTAGCGGGAGCTTCGCAGATACGCAGTATTTT. Its protein product is CASSLAASGSFADTQYF.